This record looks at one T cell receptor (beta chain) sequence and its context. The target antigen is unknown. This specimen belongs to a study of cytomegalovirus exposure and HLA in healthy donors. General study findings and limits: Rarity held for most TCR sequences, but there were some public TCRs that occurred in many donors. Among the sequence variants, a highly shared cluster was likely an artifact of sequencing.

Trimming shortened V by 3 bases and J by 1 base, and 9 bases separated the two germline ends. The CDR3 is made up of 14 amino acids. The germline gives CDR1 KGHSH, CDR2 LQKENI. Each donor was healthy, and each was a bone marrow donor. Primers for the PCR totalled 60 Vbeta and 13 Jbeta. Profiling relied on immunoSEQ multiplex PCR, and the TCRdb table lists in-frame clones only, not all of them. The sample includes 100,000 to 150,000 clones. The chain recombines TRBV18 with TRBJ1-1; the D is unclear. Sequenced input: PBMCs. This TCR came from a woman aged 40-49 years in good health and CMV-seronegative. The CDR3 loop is CASSPDIKNTEAFF. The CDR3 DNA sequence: TGTGCCAGCTCACCTGACATCAAGAACACTGAAGCTTTCTTT.